Below, 31 T cell receptor beta chains from the same sample are listed, as sequenced in a study of blood T cell repertoires in COVID-19. TCRdb's copy holds only in-frame clones and misses some; the assay was immunoSEQ multiplex PCR. The sample holds around 200,000 clones, 80% to 85% seen once. The source material was peripheral blood. The receptors were gathered from a woman between 40 and 50 years old with acute or convalescent COVID-19.

V is TRBV24-1 and J is TRBJ2-7; D might be TRBD1 (5 bases). Germline V lookup: CDR1 KGHDR, CDR2 SFDVKD. The CDR3 covers 15 residues. Trimming cost V 4 bases and J 2 bases, with 14 bases left between them. The CDR3 loop is CATSDSVDIAYEQYF. The CDR3 nucleotides read TGTGCCACCAGTGACTCGGTGGACATAGCCTACGAGCAGTACTTC.

This chain links TRBV24-1 with TRBJ2-7; 7 bases fit TRBD1. V lost 10 bases to trimming and J lost 2 bases; unmatched junction nucleotides: 7. CDR3 length: 13 residues. Germline loops: CDR1 KGHDR, CDR2 SFDVKD. The CDR3 spells CATGQPRTYEQYF. CDR3 bases: TGTGCCACGGGACAGCCGAGGACCTACGAGCAGTACTTC.

This clone is a singleton in its sample. The V call is TRBV19, the J call TRBJ1-3; no firm D call. Germline lookup yields CDR1 LNHDA and CDR2 SQIVND (reference sequence). The CDR3 length is 14 residues. The V end lost 5 bases, the J end lost 0 bases, and 8 bases lay between the germline ends. This CDR3 is CASSPGFSGNTIYF. CDR3 nucleotides: TGTGCCAGTAGTCCAGGCTTCTCTGGAAACACCATATATTTT.

The CDR3 DNA follows: TGCGCCAGCAGCTTCCTAGCGGGAGGAGAGGAGACCCAGTACTTC. Protein sequence: CASSFLAGGEETQYF. This chain uses TRBV5-1 with TRBJ2-5; 11 nucleotides align to TRBD2. Germline lookup yields CDR1 SGHRS and CDR2 YFSETQ. The CDR3 extends over 15 amino acids. The ends lost 2 bases at V and 5 bases at J; junction bases unmatched: 5.

The chain links TRBV27 to TRBJ2-1, with 13 bases that match TRBD2. Germline trimming cut 1 base from V and 9 bases from J; bases unmatched to any gene: 9. From germline, CDR1 is MNHEY and CDR2 SMNVEV (reference sequence). The CDR3 has 17 residues. CDR3 coding DNA: TGTGCCAGCAGTTTATTGGGGACTAGCGGGGTTCGCGGTGAGCAGTTCTTC. Residues: CASSLLGTSGVRGEQFF.

The rearrangement uses TRBV24-1 and TRBJ1-4; 8 bases are a match to TRBD1. This CDR3 is built from 16 residues. Germline V gene sequence: CDR1 KGHDR, CDR2 SFDVKD. J gave up 6 bases and V 4 bases, and 9 bases lay outside the gene matches. The CDR3 here is CATSETGTGTDEKLFF. The CDR3 coding sequence is TGTGCCACCAGTGAAACAGGGACAGGTACTGATGAAAAACTGTTTTTT.

This clone has only a few counts. The chain couples TRBV5-1 to TRBJ1-6; no clear D gene. V was clipped by 4 bases and J by 5 bases, with 19 bases between them. The CDR3 runs 17 residues. CDR1 and CDR2 (germline): SGHRS, YFSETQ. The CDR3 coding sequence is TGCGCCAGCAGCCTGGAATACATGGCTGGAGATAATTCACCCCTCCACTTT. It yields the protein CASSLEYMAGDNSPLHF.

The chain combines TRBV2 with TRBJ1-1; 8 bases agree with TRBD1. The germline CDR1 and CDR2 sequences are SNHLY and FYNNEI. The CDR3 length is 16 residues. V shed 6 bases, J shed 4 bases, and the junction held 13 bases outside the gene matches. The CDR3 here is CASSELGTGLGTEAFF. DNA for the CDR3: TGTGCCAGCAGCGAACTCGGGACAGGTTTGGGCACTGAAGCTTTCTTT.

V usage is TRBV30 and J usage is TRBJ1-2, with 9 bases that match TRBD1. The CDR3 is 15 amino acids. V dropped 8 bases and J dropped 4; count of bases not matched to a gene: 14. The germline V gene has CDR1 GTSNPN and CDR2 SVGIG (reference sequence). CDR3 nucleotides: TGTGCCGGCAACCCGAGGACAGGGGCAACCTATGGCTACACCTTC. Its protein is CAGNPRTGATYGYTF.

This chain connects TRBV30 to TRBJ2-7; D unclear. In germline, CDR1 is GTSNPN, CDR2 SVGIG (reference sequence). The CDR3 runs to 13 residues. The V gene lost 6 bases and the J gene lost 0 bases, with 12 bases spanning the gap. The DNA of the CDR3 is TGTGCCTGTGCAGGTTTAAGCTCCTACGAGCAGTACTTC. This encodes CACAGLSSYEQYF.

V is TRBV15 and J is TRBJ1-5, with a possible D match to TRBD1 (6 bases). Germline values: CDR1 LNHNV, CDR2 YYDKDF (reference sequence). The CDR3 covers 12 residues. Trimming removed 3 bases at V and 8 bases at J, with 8 bases between. CDR3 nucleotides: TGTGCCACCAGCAGTCAGGGGAAGCCCCAGCATTTT. This translates into CATSSQGKPQHF.

The rearrangement uses TRBV18 and TRBJ2-3; a weak D match, TRBD1 (5 bases). The CDR3 spans 15 residues. Germline CDR1 is KGHSH and CDR2 is LQKENI. V gave up 4 bases and J gave up 1 base, with 12 bases separating them. The DNA of the CDR3 is TGTGCCAGCTCACTTGCCAGGGAACGCACAGATACGCAGTATTTT. Protein product: CASSLARERTDTQYF.

This chain links TRBV6-5 with TRBJ1-1; D is unclear. Deletions cut 6 bases from V and 1 base from J, with 12 bases between. Germline CDR1 is MNHEY and CDR2 is SVGAGI. The CDR3 is made up of 14 amino acids. CDR3 residues: CASREGGRNTEAFF. Here the CDR3 DNA reads TGTGCCAGCAGGGAGGGTGGAAGGAACACTGAAGCTTTCTTT.

The chain couples TRBV2 to TRBJ2-1; 7 bases are a match to TRBD2. The CDR3 has 15 amino acids. With V trimmed by 3 bases and J by 5 bases, 7 bases remained unmatched. CDR1 and CDR2 (germline): SNHLY, FYNNEI. The DNA of the CDR3 is TGTGCCAGCAGTGAGGGGTTCGGGAGGAACAATGAGCAGTTCTTC. It yields the protein CASSEGFGRNNEQFF.

This sequence joins TRBV24-1 and TRBJ2-1; 7 nucleotides agree with TRBD1. The CDR3 contains 15 residues. Germline loops: CDR1 KGHDR, CDR2 SFDVKD. The V gene end was trimmed by 5 bases and the J gene end by 9 bases; junction bases not matched to a gene: 12. CDR3 coding DNA: TGTGCCACCAGTGCCCCAACATTAAGGGGGCCTGAGCAGTTCTTC. Protein sequence: CATSAPTLRGPEQFF.

The rearrangement joins TRBV7-2 to TRBJ1-2; 9 nucleotides align to TRBD1. The V and J ends lost 5 bases and 4 bases, in that order; junction bases with no gene match: 8. Germline V gene data show CDR1 as SGHTA and CDR2 as FQGNSA. This CDR3 contains 15 residues. The CDR3 is CASSPSGTGSYGYTF. As DNA, the CDR3 is TGTGCCAGCAGCCCATCGGGGACAGGGAGCTATGGCTACACCTTC.

The chain couples TRBV30 to TRBJ1-2; weak D call: TRBD1 (6 bases). This CDR3 has 12 amino acids. Looked up from germline, CDR1 is GTSNPN and CDR2 is SVGIG (reference sequence). Deletions cut 7 bases from V and 4 bases from J, with 13 bases between. The CDR3 DNA reads as TGTGCCTTGGGGACACTGACCTATGGCTACACCTTC. Amino acids: CALGTLTYGYTF.

V and J are TRBV5-4 and TRBJ2-3, with 11 bases aligning to TRBD1. Trimming cost V 4 bases and J 5 bases; bases outside gene matches: 6. The CDR3 loop spans 15 amino acids. The germline V gene encodes CDR1 SGHNT and CDR2 YYREEE (reference sequence). CDR3 amino acids: CASSQPGTGGDTQYF. The CDR3 bases are TGTGCCAGCAGCCAACCCGGGACAGGGGGAGATACGCAGTATTTT.

The gene calls are TRBV5-1 and TRBJ2-5, with 11 nucleotides matching TRBD2. The CDR3 loop spans 17 amino acids. Germline lookup yields CDR1 SGHRS and CDR2 YFSETQ. J was trimmed by 4 bases and V by 5 bases; bases with no gene match: 13. Here the CDR3 reads CASSQNGPGLAGETQYF. As DNA, the CDR3 is TGCGCCAGCAGTCAAAACGGCCCTGGACTAGCGGGAGAGACCCAGTACTTC.

The rearrangement uses TRBV27 and TRBJ1-4; a weak D match, TRBD1 (6 bases). Per the germline V gene, CDR1 is MNHEY and CDR2 is SMNVEV (reference sequence). This CDR3 region has 15 residues. V lost 4 bases and J 8 bases, leaving 17 bases between the germline ends. This CDR3 reads CASSSYPPGAEKLFF. CDR3 coding DNA: TGTGCCAGCAGTTCCTACCCCCCAGGGGCGGAAAAACTGTTTTTT.

The rearrangement links TRBV6-6 to TRBJ1-2, with D hard to call. Germline-derived CDR1 and CDR2 are MNHNY and SVGAGI (reference sequence). V lost 5 bases to trimming and J lost 3 bases, with 22 bases between them. This CDR3 has 17 amino acids. The CDR3 DNA reads as TGTGCCAGCAGTCCTCACTGGGATCCCGGGAACGACTATGGCTACACCTTC. Translating it yields CASSPHWDPGNDYGYTF.

The chain is built from TRBV28 and TRBJ1-5; D possibly corresponds to TRBD1 (5 bases). V shed 7 bases and J shed 2 bases, with 15 bases lying between them. The CDR3 loop spans 15 amino acids. Germline loops: CDR1 MDHEN, CDR2 SYDVKM. The CDR3 region has the DNA TGTGCCAGCACCCCCTGGGGGGAGGGCAATCAGCCCCAGCATTTT. Amino acids: CASTPWGEGNQPQHF.

This clone is a singleton in its sample. The chain combines TRBV2 with TRBJ1-2, with 7 bases matching TRBD1. The CDR3 contains 14 residues. With 6 bases clipped from V and 2 bases from J, the junction kept 6 bases outside the gene matches. Germline CDR1 reads SNHLY; CDR2 reads FYNNEI. CDR3 loop: CASRHKTGNYGYTF. The CDR3 nucleotides are TGTGCCAGCAGACACAAGACAGGGAACTATGGCTACACCTTC.

The chain links TRBV30 to TRBJ1-6, with D tentatively TRBD1 (5 bases). This CDR3 is 13 amino acids long. V was shortened by 2 bases and J by 11 bases, with 13 bases between the two germline ends. Per germline, CDR1 GTSNPN and CDR2 SVGIG (reference sequence). CDR3 in DNA: TGTGCCTGGAGTTTCGACAGAGTGACACCCCTCCACTTT. As protein: CAWSFDRVTPLHF.

The V call is TRBV28, the J call TRBJ1-2, with a weak D call TRBD1 (5 bases). The CDR3 loop spans 14 amino acids. The V gene lost 4 bases and the J gene lost 3 bases, with 12 bases spanning the gap. Germline V CDR1 and CDR2: MDHEN, SYDVKM. CDR3: CASSSVTVYYGYTF. The CDR3 DNA sequence: TGTGCCAGCAGTTCAGTGACAGTCTACTATGGCTACACCTTC.

J is TRBJ2-7 and V is TRBV19; 8 bases line up with TRBD1. The CDR3 length is 14 residues. The V and J ends lost 6 bases and 3 bases, in that order; junction bases with no gene match: 7. CDR1 is LNHDA, CDR2 SQIVND, per germline (reference sequence). The CDR3, as DNA: TGTGCCAGTAGCAAAGGACAGGGTAGCTACGAGCAGTACTTC. Its translation is CASSKGQGSYEQYF. Full variable domain (missing parts from reference TRBV19 and TRBJ2-7): DGGITQSPKYLFRKEGQNVTLSCEQNLNHDAMYWYRQDPGQGLRLIYYSQIVNDFQKGDIAEGYSVSREKKESFPLTVTSAQKNPTAFYLCASSKGQGSYEQYFGPGTRLTVT.

The chain joins TRBV27 to TRBJ1-5; tentatively, D is TRBD1 (5 bases). The CDR3 runs 13 residues. The V and J ends lost 5 bases and 5 bases respectively, with 10 bases between them. The germline CDR1 and CDR2 sequences are MNHEY and SMNVEV (reference sequence). The CDR3 sequence is CASSAGQYQPQHF. CDR3 nucleotides: TGTGCCAGCAGTGCCGGACAATATCAGCCCCAGCATTTT.

The V call is TRBV18, the J call TRBJ2-1; 9 bases line up with TRBD2. Germline lookup yields CDR1 KGHSH and CDR2 LQKENI. This CDR3 is built from 17 residues. Losses at the gene ends were 3 bases for V and 6 bases for J; bases not matched to a gene: 12. The CDR3, as DNA: TGTGCCAGCTCACCGATGGGAGGACTAGCGATATCCAATGAGCAGTTCTTC. Its translation is CASSPMGGLAISNEQFF.

To note about this clone: At one of its ends the junction is not consistent with the germline gene, which may arise from a read error. The genes are TRBV5-4 and TRBJ1-3; no firm D call. CDR3 length: 13 residues. Germline CDR1 and CDR2: SGHNT and YYREEE (reference sequence). DNA of the CDR3: TGTGCCACCAGCCGGGATTCTGGAAACACCATATATTTT. Protein: CATSRDSGNTIYF.

In this sample, this clone turned up once. The chain is built from TRBV28 and TRBJ1-1; possibly TRBD1 for D (5 bases). Germline CDR1 is MDHEN and CDR2 is SYDVKM. Deletions cut 7 bases from V and 1 base from J, with 16 bases between. The CDR3 is made up of 15 amino acids. The CDR3 coding sequence is TGTGCCAGCACCTTCCCCGGGGGGGGGAACACTGAAGCTTTCTTT. Translating it yields CASTFPGGGNTEAFF.

The sample holds a few counts of this clone. The chain has TRBV6-5 and TRBJ1-6; a possible D gene is TRBD1 (5 bases). Trimming removed 5 bases from V and 12 bases from J, with 11 bases in between. The CDR3 consists of 12 residues. Germline lookup yields CDR1 MNHEY and CDR2 SVGAGI. CDR3 sequence (DNA): TGTGCCAGCAGTCGGGGGATACTACCCCTCCACTTT. This gives the protein CASSRGILPLHF.